The 16 T cell receptor beta chains given below trace back to one sample, sequenced in a study of CXCR3-negative and CXCR3-positive naive CD8 T cells. In preparing the TRB cDNA libraries, 5' RACE with UMI labels was used. TCRdb re-called the 5' RACE reads; one entry per CDR3 protein, DNA not given. There are 100,000 to 150,000 distinct CDR3 sequences in the sample, with 0.25% to 0.35% held by the top ten. Sequences were obtained from naive CXCR3- CD8+ T cells from blood. As to subset: CD45RO-CCR7+CD27+CD95- naive CD8+ T cells lacking CXCR3 (TNR3-). The origin of the receptors is a human donor in good health. Some clones in this sample may be carry-over from other donors' samples.

This chain uses TRBV13 with TRBJ2-1; lacking DNA, the TRBD1 call made by TCRdb goes unchecked. This CDR3 spans 14 amino acids. The germline gives CDR1 PRHDT, CDR2 FYEKMQ (reference sequence). CDR3 amino acids: CASSPGHQYNEQFF. The full variable domain, its missing parts supplied by reference TRBV13 and TRBJ2-1, is AAGVIQSPRHLIKEKRETATLKCYPIPRHDTVYWYQQGPGQDPQFLISFYEKMQSDKGSIPDRFSAQQFSDYHSELNMSSLELGDSALYFCASSPGHQYNEQFFGPGTRLTVL.

The chain employs TRBV7-9 and TRBJ2-1. The CDR3 is 15 amino acids. Germline V gene sequence: CDR1 SEHNR, CDR2 FQNEAQ (reference sequence). The CDR3 is CASSPRRRPHNEQFF. The variable domain in full, completed from reference TRBV7-9 and TRBJ2-1, reads DTGVSQNPRHKITKRGQNVTFRCDPISEHNRLYWYRQTLGQGPEFLTYFQNEAQLEKSRLLSDRFSAERPKGSFSTLEIQRTEQGDSAMYLCASSPRRRPHNEQFFGPGTRLTVL.

The rearrangement uses TRBV3-1 and TRBJ2-7; TCRdb returns TRBD1, unconfirmable since there is no DNA. The germline V gene encodes CDR1 LGHDT and CDR2 YNNKEL (reference sequence). The CDR3 is 16 residues long. The CDR3 loop reads CASSQDNGGEDYEQYF.

The CDR3 sequence is CASSLSSGAGYGYTF. The chain is built from TRBV5-1 and TRBJ1-2; TCRdb indicates TRBD1, and absent DNA this call remains unverified. CDR3 length: 15 residues. In germline, CDR1 is SGHRS, CDR2 YFSETQ.

The CDR3 here is CASSVDLGSSYGYTF. The rearrangement joins TRBV9 to TRBJ1-2. CDR1 and CDR2 (germline): SGDLS, YYNGEE. The CDR3 contains 15 residues.

The chain uses TRBV12-3 or TRBV12-4 and TRBJ2-7; TCRdb gives TRBD1 as the D gene, but with no DNA this cannot be confirmed. This CDR3 has 13 residues. CDR3 residues: CASSNGGLYEQYF.

The chain links TRBV29-1 to TRBJ2-7; TCRdb's D call of TRBD1 is untestable without DNA. In germline, CDR1 is SQVTM, CDR2 ANQGSEA. The CDR3 totals 14 residues. CDR3: CSVPGHPSSYEQYF.

The chain employs TRBV27 and TRBJ2-1; TCRdb lists TRBD1, though no DNA is available to test this call. The CDR3 is 14 residues long. Germline V CDR1 and CDR2: MNHEY, SMNVEV (reference sequence). The CDR3 protein is CASETGGDYNEQFF.

The chain joins TRBV5-1 to TRBJ2-4; TCRdb outputs TRBD1, but without DNA this stays unchecked. CDR1 and CDR2 (germline): SGHRS, YFSETQ. CDR3 size: 17 residues. CDR3 loop: CASSLGAGYGTKNIQYF. The complete variable domain, with remaining parts taken from reference TRBV5-1 and TRBJ2-4, reads KAGVTQTPRYLIKTRGQQVTLSCSPISGHRSVSWYQQTPGQGLQFLFEYFSETQRNKGNFPGRFSGRQFSNSRSEMNVSTLELGDSALYLCASSLGAGYGTKNIQYFGAGTRLSVL.

CDR3 sequence reads: CASSQSIGESNQPQHF. The rearrangement links TRBV16 to TRBJ1-5. Germline CDR1 KGHSY, CDR2 FQNENV. The CDR3 covers 16 residues.

CDR3 protein: CASSRLGQAGTSSYEQYF. J is TRBJ2-7 and V is TRBV5-4; TCRdb reports TRBD2, a call that lacks DNA to check it against. The germline V gene has CDR1 SGHNT and CDR2 YYREEE (reference sequence). The CDR3 totals 18 residues.

The V and J genes are TRBV28 and TRBJ2-3; the D call from TCRdb, TRBD2, cannot be confirmed without DNA. Germline CDR1 reads MDHEN; CDR2 reads SYDVKM. The CDR3 is made up of 18 amino acids. CDR3 in amino acids: CASSLTSGGAGAMDTQYF.

The rearrangement links TRBV20-1 to TRBJ1-4; TCRdb names TRBD1, which stays unverified in the absence of DNA. Germline CDR1 and CDR2: DFQATT and SNEGSKA (reference sequence). The CDR3 contains 14 residues. The CDR3 is CSVRGSAVVEKLFF.

The rearrangement links TRBV29-1 to TRBJ2-7; TCRdb indicates TRBD1, and absent DNA this call remains unverified. Germline CDR1 is SQVTM and CDR2 is ANQGSEA. The CDR3 is 14 amino acids. CDR3 loop: CSVFGAGDEYEQYF.

CDR3 in amino acids: CASSSGPNTEAFF. The chain combines TRBV7-7 with TRBJ1-1. Germline assignment: CDR1 SSHAT and CDR2 FNYEAQ (reference sequence). The CDR3 loop spans 13 amino acids.

The chain recombines TRBV28 with TRBJ2-5; the TCRdb call, TRBD1, lacks DNA for checking. The CDR3 runs 18 residues. Germline V lookup: CDR1 MDHEN, CDR2 SYDVKM. CDR3 protein: CASTPSVRAGLYQETQYF.